These 30 T cell receptor beta chains were all obtained from the same sample, sequenced in a study of Graves' ophthalmopathy and Graves' hyperthyroidism. Beta-chain TCR CDR3 regions were amplified from RNA transcripts. HTBI-primed RT-PCR formed the first round, and a multiplex PCR formed the second. TCRdb fed the multiplex PCR reads into MiXCR, producing one record per CDR3 protein. Of under 400,000 distinct CDR3 sequences in the sample, around a sixth were seen once. The sequenced sample consisted of peripheral blood. The receptors come from an adult man with Graves' ophthalmopathy.

J is TRBJ2-7 and V is TRBV11-1; TRBD1 might be the D (5 bases). V was shortened by 2 bases and J by 0 bases, with 14 bases between the two germline ends. The CDR3 has 16 amino acids. The germline CDR1 and CDR2 sequences are SGHAT and FQDESV (reference sequence). CDR3 sequence: CASSLILPRASYEQYF. The DNA of the CDR3 is TGTGCCAGCAGCTTAATATTACCCAGGGCCTCCTACGAGCAGTACTTC.

This clonotype was counted at least ten times. The chain employs TRBV30 and TRBJ1-6; D remains ambiguous. This CDR3 contains 13 residues. Trimming took 1 base from V and 5 from J, leaving 6 bases between them. Germline V gene sequence: CDR1 GTSNPN, CDR2 SVGIG (reference sequence). The CDR3 coding sequence is TGTGCCTGGAGTGCCAGTGATAATTCACCCCTCCACTTT. This sequence encodes CAWSASDNSPLHF.

The V call is TRBV5-5, the J call TRBJ1-2, with D uncertain. Trimming took 0 bases from V and 7 from J, leaving 13 bases between them. The germline CDR1 and CDR2 sequences are SGHKS and YYEKEE (reference sequence). This CDR3 comprises 14 residues. The CDR3 loop is CASSLASSGIGYTF. Here the CDR3 DNA reads TGTGCCAGCAGCTTGGCCTCCAGTGGAATTGGCTACACCTTC.

The table lists this clonotype with many counts. The gene calls are TRBV2 and TRBJ2-4; D may be TRBD2 (5 bases). Germline V gene lookup returns CDR1 SNHLY and CDR2 FYNNEI. V was cut by 7 bases and J by 12 bases, with 19 bases left in between. The CDR3 has 13 residues. The DNA of the CDR3 is TGTGCCAGCATGTCCGCCACGGGGAAAACTCAGTACTTC. This translates into CASMSATGKTQYF.

This clonotype was detected ten times or more. The rearrangement links TRBV4-2 to TRBJ1-6; unclear D gene. Germline CDR1 and CDR2: LGHNA and YNFKEQ. CDR3 length equals 14 residues. With 1 base removed from V and 7 bases from J, the gap between germline ends came to 8 bases. CDR3 bases: TGTGCCAGCAGCCAAGGAGAACTCAATTCACCCCTCCACTTT. This encodes CASSQGELNSPLHF.

This clonotype showed up many times. CDR3 DNA: TGTGCCAGTCACCCGAGACACCCCTACGAGCAGTACTTC. Amino acids: CASHPRHPYEQYF. The chain carries TRBV6-2 or TRBV6-3 and TRBJ2-7; D unresolved. The V gene's germline CDR1 is MNHEY and CDR2 SVGEGT. V lost 9 bases and J lost 2, with 14 bases in between. This CDR3 is 13 amino acids long.

This clonotype was seen at least ten times. V is TRBV28 and J is TRBJ2-7, with D tentatively TRBD2 (7 bases). Trimming stripped 8 bases from V and 4 bases from J, with 15 bases between. Germline assignment: CDR1 MDHEN and CDR2 SYDVKM. The CDR3 has 13 amino acids. The CDR3 spells CASLGGLGYEQYF. CDR3 DNA: TGTGCCAGCCTCGGGGGGCTGGGATACGAGCAGTACTTC. Variable domain in full (rest from reference TRBV28 and TRBJ2-7): DVKVTQSSRYLVKRTGEKVFLECVQDMDHENMFWYRQDPGLGLRLIYFSYDVKMKEKGDIPEGYSVSREKKERFSLILESASTNQTSMYLCASLGGLGYEQYFGPGTRLTVT.

This clonotype was observed many times. A read error is possible here, since a much larger clone lies one base away. The CDR3 coding sequence is TGCGCCAGCAGCTTGGGCGGGACAGGGATAAACATTCAGTACTTC. This translates into CASSLGGTGINIQYF. V is TRBV5-1 and J is TRBJ2-4, with 9 bases matching TRBD1. Germline V gene sequence: CDR1 SGHRS, CDR2 YFSETQ. The length of the CDR3 is 15 residues. V was clipped by 0 bases and J by 6 bases; unmatched bases: 4.

This clonotype was seen repeatedly, ten times or more. The chain combines TRBV7-2 with TRBJ1-1, with D perhaps matching TRBD1 (5 bases). Trimming pared 0 bases from V and 4 bases from J, leaving 15 bases between. CDR1 is SGHTA and CDR2 is FQGNSA in the germline V gene. CDR3 length: 16 amino acids. The CDR3 sequence is CASSLAFGQGRTEAFF. DNA for the CDR3: TGTGCCAGCAGCTTAGCCTTCGGGCAGGGTCGCACTGAAGCTTTCTTT.

This clonotype was recorded at least ten times. The chain joins TRBV12-3 or TRBV12-4 to TRBJ2-5, with D possibly TRBD2 on 5 matching bases. CDR3 length: 13 amino acids. Trimming shortened V by 10 bases and J by 5 bases, and 17 bases separated the two germline ends. DNA of the CDR3: TGTGCCACCAAAGCCGGGCGGAGGGAGACCCAGTACTTC. Amino acids: CATKAGRRETQYF.

This clonotype has at least ten counts. The chain couples TRBV6-5 to TRBJ2-7; 7 bases are shared with TRBD1. CDR3 size: 15 residues. Germline assignment: CDR1 MNHEY and CDR2 SVGAGI. Trimming at V came to 2 bases and at J to 6 bases, leaving 10 bases not matched to a gene. CDR3 DNA: TGTGCCAGCAGTTACGGTCAGGGGGAGTACTCCGAGCAGTACTTC. This encodes CASSYGQGEYSEQYF.

In this sample, this clonotype turned up many times. V usage is TRBV5-1 and J usage is TRBJ2-7; 8 bases fit TRBD2. Germline V gives CDR1 SGHRS, CDR2 YFSETQ. J gave up 3 bases and V 0 bases, and 5 bases lay outside the gene matches. CDR3 length: 15 residues. The CDR3 DNA reads TGCGCCAGCAGCTTGGATGGTAGCGGGAACTACGAGCAGTACTTC. Encoded protein: CASSLDGSGNYEQYF.

This CDR3 reads CASSPPNRSDRGRDGYTF. As DNA, the CDR3 is TGTGCCAGCTCACCACCAAACCGATCCGACAGGGGGCGCGATGGCTACACCTTC. V gene TRBV18 combines with J gene TRBJ1-2, with TRBD1 identical over 10 bases. Trimming took 0 bases from V and 6 from J; bases not matched to a gene: 13. CDR1 is KGHSH, CDR2 LQKENI, per germline. This CDR3 has 18 residues.

This clonotype showed up many times. CDR3 DNA: TGTGCCAGCAGTTACCTGCGGGGGCCCGACGAGCAGTACTTC. Translation gives CASSYLRGPDEQYF. V is TRBV6-5 and J is TRBJ2-7; D may be TRBD2 (7 bases). The CDR3 is 14 residues long. V was shortened by 2 bases and J by 5 bases, with 13 bases between the two germline ends. Germline V CDR1 and CDR2: MNHEY, SVGAGI.

This clonotype has a count of ten or more. The chain links TRBV4-1 to TRBJ2-7; D is undetermined. The germline V gene has CDR1 MGHRA and CDR2 YSYEKL. V was shortened by 0 bases and J by 3 bases, with 9 bases between the two germline ends. This CDR3 has 14 amino acids. Here the CDR3 reads CASSQEELGYEQYF. CDR3 coding DNA: TGCGCCAGCAGCCAAGAGGAGCTGGGCTACGAGCAGTACTTC.

Ten or more counts support this clonotype. The rearrangement uses TRBV5-5 and TRBJ2-5, with 7 positions matching TRBD2. The CDR3 covers 14 residues. CDR1 and CDR2 (germline): SGHKS, YYEKEE (reference sequence). Germline trimming cut 0 bases from V and 5 bases from J; bases unmatched to any gene: 4. CDR3 DNA: TGTGCCAGCAGCTTGGGGGCGGGAGTGGAGACCCAGTACTTC. This translates into CASSLGAGVETQYF.

The table lists this clonotype with many counts. The genes are TRBV5-1 and TRBJ1-1; D gene unclear. Germline values: CDR1 SGHRS, CDR2 YFSETQ. CDR3 length equals 16 residues. Trimming shortened V by 1 base and J by 3 bases, and 16 bases separated the two germline ends. Written as DNA, the CDR3 is TGCGCCAGCAGCTTGTTGGACTCCGGGCCGTACACTGAAGCTTTCTTT. This encodes CASSLLDSGPYTEAFF.

The J gene is TRBJ2-7, the V gene TRBV6-1; D call uncertain. Germline V gene lookup returns CDR1 MNHNS and CDR2 SASEGT. V lost 6 bases and J 3 bases, leaving 12 bases between the germline ends. The CDR3 totals 13 residues. The DNA of the CDR3 is TGTGCCAGCAGCAGGATCCAAGTCTACGAGCAGTACTTC. Translation gives CASSRIQVYEQYF.

This clonotype was seen at least ten times. The chain employs TRBV20-1 and TRBJ1-5, with TRBD1 identical over 7 bases. The trim removed 1 base at V and 7 bases at J, leaving 4 bases unmatched. From germline, CDR1 is DFQATT and CDR2 SNEGSKA (reference sequence). The CDR3 contains 13 residues. The CDR3 DNA reads TGCAGTGCTAGAGGGGACAGTGCCCAGCCCCAGCATTTT. This gives the protein CSARGDSAQPQHF.

Points on this clonotype: A read error may account for a junction end that differs from germline. The V and J genes are TRBV11-2 and TRBJ1-2, with D unresolved. This CDR3 has 13 residues. Per the germline V gene, CDR1 is SGHAT and CDR2 is FQNNGV. The CDR3 sequence: CASSIPDGYGYIF. The CDR3 region has the DNA TGTGCCAGCAGCATCCCGGACGGGTATGGCTACATCTTC. Full variable domain (remainder filled in from reference TRBV11-2 and TRBJ1-2): EAGVAQSPRYKIIEKRQSVAFWCNPISGHATLYWYQQILGQGPKLLIQFQNNGVVDDSQLPKDRFSAERLKGVDSTLKIQPAKLEDSAVYLCASSIPDGYGYIFGSGTRLTVV.

There are many counts of this clonotype. The chain carries TRBV28 and TRBJ1-5; the match to TRBD1 covers 9 bases. J gave up 3 bases and V 5 bases, and 5 bases lay outside the gene matches. Germline CDR1 and CDR2: MDHEN and SYDVKM. The CDR3 length is 15 residues. CDR3 nucleotide sequence: TGTGCCAGCAGTGTGACAGGGGGGGCCAATCAGCCCCAGCATTTT. Amino acids: CASSVTGGANQPQHF.

In this sample, this clonotype turned up many times. The rearrangement links TRBV12-3 or TRBV12-4 to TRBJ2-2, with 11 bases that match TRBD2. The CDR3 is 15 amino acids. V dropped 6 bases and J dropped 5; count of bases not matched to a gene: 5. In DNA, the CDR3 is TGTGCCAGCAGCGGGACTAGCGGCCCTACCGGGGAGCTGTTTTTT. The encoded protein is CASSGTSGPTGELFF.

The chain uses TRBV5-1 and TRBJ2-4; 9 positions match TRBD2. V shed 4 bases and J 2 bases; nucleotides not matched to a gene: 10. The germline gives CDR1 SGHRS, CDR2 YFSETQ. The CDR3 is 17 amino acids. The CDR3 bases are TGCGCCAGCAGCCCGGGGGTTCTAGCGGGGTCCAAAAACATTCAGTACTTC. Protein product: CASSPGVLAGSKNIQYF. The variable domain in full, completed from reference TRBV5-1 and TRBJ2-4, reads KAGVTQTPRYLIKTRGQQVTLSCSPISGHRSVSWYQQTPGQGLQFLFEYFSETQRNKGNFPGRFSGRQFSNSRSEMNVSTLELGDSALYLCASSPGVLAGSKNIQYFGAGTRLSVL.

The chain joins TRBV30 to TRBJ2-7; tentatively, D is TRBD1 (6 bases). CDR1 GTSNPN and CDR2 SVGIG come from the germline V gene (reference sequence). The CDR3 covers 13 residues. V gave up 0 bases and J gave up 6 bases, with 12 bases separating them. As DNA, the CDR3 is TGTGCCTGGAGTGTACAGGGAAGGGGCGAGCAGTACTTC. This codes for CAWSVQGRGEQYF.

The J gene is TRBJ1-6, the V gene TRBV12-3 or TRBV12-4; TRBD1 aligns across 7 bases. CDR3 size: 14 residues. V dropped 5 bases and J dropped 8; count of bases not matched to a gene: 6. The CDR3 region has the DNA TGTGCCAGCAGTCCCGGGACAGCTGATTCACCCCTCCACTTT. Protein: CASSPGTADSPLHF.

This clonotype came up many times. V usage is TRBV11-2 and J usage is TRBJ1-5, with 9 positions matching TRBD1. CDR3 length equals 18 residues. With 5 bases clipped from V and 0 bases from J, the junction kept 11 bases outside the gene matches. Germline CDR1 SGHAT, CDR2 FQNNGV. In DNA, the CDR3 is TGTGCCAGCAGCCCCTCACAGGGGGCACTTTATAGCAATCAGCCCCAGCATTTT. This gives the protein CASSPSQGALYSNQPQHF. Based on the CDR3 plus reference TRBV11-2 and TRBJ1-5, the full variable domain is EAGVAQSPRYKIIEKRQSVAFWCNPISGHATLYWYQQILGQGPKLLIQFQNNGVVDDSQLPKDRFSAERLKGVDSTLKIQPAKLEDSAVYLCASSPSQGALYSNQPQHFGDGTRLSIL.

This clonotype was seen many times. The gene calls are TRBV20-1 and TRBJ1-5; 7 positions match TRBD1. Germline CDR1 DFQATT, CDR2 SNEGSKA (reference sequence). Germline trimming cut 0 bases from V and 7 bases from J; bases unmatched to any gene: 9. CDR3 length: 15 amino acids. CDR3 nucleotide sequence: TGCAGTGCTAGAGATGTAGGAATCAGGGGGCAGCCCCAGCATTTT. Its translation: CSARDVGIRGQPQHF.

Many counts were recorded for this clonotype. The chain joins TRBV27 to TRBJ1-1; 7 nucleotides agree with TRBD1. This CDR3 contains 15 residues. Losses at the gene ends were 5 bases for V and 0 bases for J; bases not matched to a gene: 6. Germline V lookup: CDR1 MNHEY, CDR2 SMNVEV (reference sequence). This chain's CDR3 is CASSPQGGMNTEAFF. The CDR3 DNA reads as TGTGCCAGCAGTCCTCAAGGGGGCATGAACACTGAAGCTTTCTTT.

This clonotype was detected many times. The rearrangement uses TRBV27 and TRBJ2-7; D is perhaps TRBD2 (6 bases). The V gene lost 5 bases and the J gene lost 0 bases, with 17 bases spanning the gap. The CDR3 length is 16 residues. CDR1 MNHEY and CDR2 SMNVEV come from the germline V gene (reference sequence). The CDR3 DNA follows: TGTGCCAGCAGTCCAGACCTCGGGGGACTCTCCTACGAGCAGTACTTC. This sequence encodes CASSPDLGGLSYEQYF.

About this clonotype: This may be a read error: a much more frequent sequence differs by one nucleotide. J is TRBJ1-5 and V is TRBV5-4; a weak D match, TRBD1 (5 bases). V lost 0 bases and J 5 bases, leaving 12 bases between the germline ends. The CDR3 is 15 amino acids. Germline assignment: CDR1 SGHNT and CDR2 YYREEE (reference sequence). The CDR3 nucleotides are TGTGCCAGCAGCTTGGACATGGGGCAGGATCAGCCCCAGCATTTT. It translates to CASSLDMGQDQPQHF.